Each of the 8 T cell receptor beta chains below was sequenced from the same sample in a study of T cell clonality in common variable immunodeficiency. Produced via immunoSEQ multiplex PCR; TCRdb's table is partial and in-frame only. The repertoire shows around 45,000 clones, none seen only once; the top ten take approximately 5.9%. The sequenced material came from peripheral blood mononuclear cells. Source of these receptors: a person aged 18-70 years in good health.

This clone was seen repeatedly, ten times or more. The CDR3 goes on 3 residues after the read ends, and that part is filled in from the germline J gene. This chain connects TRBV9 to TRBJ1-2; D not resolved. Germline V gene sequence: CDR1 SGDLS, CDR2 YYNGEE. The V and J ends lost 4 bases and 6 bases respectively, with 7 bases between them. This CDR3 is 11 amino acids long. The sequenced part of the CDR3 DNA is TGTGCCAGCAGCTCTTTCGATGGC. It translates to CASSSFDG. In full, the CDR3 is CASSSFDGYTF.

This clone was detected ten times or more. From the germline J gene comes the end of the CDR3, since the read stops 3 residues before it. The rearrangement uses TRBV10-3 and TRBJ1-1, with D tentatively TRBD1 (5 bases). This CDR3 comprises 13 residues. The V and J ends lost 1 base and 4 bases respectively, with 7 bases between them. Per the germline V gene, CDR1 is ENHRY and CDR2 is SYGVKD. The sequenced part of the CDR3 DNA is TGTGCCATCAGTGAGTACCAGGGCACTGAA. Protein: CAISEYQGTE. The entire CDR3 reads CAISEYQGTEAFF.

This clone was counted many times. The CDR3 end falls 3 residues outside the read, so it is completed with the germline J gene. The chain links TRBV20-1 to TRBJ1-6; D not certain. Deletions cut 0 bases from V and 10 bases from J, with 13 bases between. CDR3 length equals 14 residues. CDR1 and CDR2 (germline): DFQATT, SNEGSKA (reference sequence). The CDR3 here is CSARESSGGSPLHF. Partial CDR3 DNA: TGCAGTGCTAGAGAATCCTCGGGTGGATCACCC.

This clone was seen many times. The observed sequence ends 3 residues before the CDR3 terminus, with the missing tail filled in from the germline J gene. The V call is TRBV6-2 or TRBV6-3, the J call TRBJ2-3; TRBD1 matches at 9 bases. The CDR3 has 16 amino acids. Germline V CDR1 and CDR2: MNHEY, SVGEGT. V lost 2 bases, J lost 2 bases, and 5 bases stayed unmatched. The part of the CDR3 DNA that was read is TGTGCCAGCAGTTACCCGACAGGGGGGGTCACAGATACG. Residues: CASSYPTGGVTDT. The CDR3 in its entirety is CASSYPTGGVTDTQYF.

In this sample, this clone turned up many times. CDR3 region: CSVAEGQDYGYTF. The DNA read from the CDR3 is TGCAGCGTTGCCGAGGGGCAGGACTATGGC. This chain connects TRBV29-1 to TRBJ1-2; TRBD1 is a possible D gene (5 bases). The DNA ends 3 residues before the CDR3 does, and the rest of the CDR3 is filled in from the germline J gene. Germline V gene data show CDR1 as SQVTM and CDR2 as ANQGSEA. The CDR3 runs to 13 residues. With 4 bases removed from V and 3 bases from J, the gap between germline ends came to 12 bases.

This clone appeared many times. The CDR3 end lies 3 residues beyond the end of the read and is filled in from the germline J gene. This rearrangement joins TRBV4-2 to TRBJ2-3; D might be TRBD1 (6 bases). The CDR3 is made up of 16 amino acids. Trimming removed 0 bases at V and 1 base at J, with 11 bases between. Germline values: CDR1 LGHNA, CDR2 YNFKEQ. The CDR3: CASSQDEQGRTDTQYF. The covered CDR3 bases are TGTGCCAGCAGCCAAGATGAACAGGGCCGCACAGATACG.

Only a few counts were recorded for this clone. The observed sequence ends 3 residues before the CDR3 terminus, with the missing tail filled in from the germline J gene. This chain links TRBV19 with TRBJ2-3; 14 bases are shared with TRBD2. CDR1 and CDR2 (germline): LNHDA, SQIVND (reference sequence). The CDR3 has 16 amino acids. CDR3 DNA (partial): TGTGCCAGTAGTCCCGGACTAGCGGGGGGTCAAGAGACG. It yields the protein CASSPGLAGGQET. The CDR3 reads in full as CASSPGLAGGQETQYF.

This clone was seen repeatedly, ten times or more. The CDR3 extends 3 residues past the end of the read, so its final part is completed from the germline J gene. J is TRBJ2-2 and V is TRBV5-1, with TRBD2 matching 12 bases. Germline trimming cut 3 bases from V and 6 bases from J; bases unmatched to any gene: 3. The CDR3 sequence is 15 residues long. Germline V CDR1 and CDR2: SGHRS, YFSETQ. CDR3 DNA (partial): TGCGCCAGCAGCTGGACTAGCGGGGCTCCCGGGGAG. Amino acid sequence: CASSWTSGAPGE. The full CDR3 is CASSWTSGAPGELFF.